The rows below give T cell receptor beta chains drawn from one sample of a study of Ad26.COV2.S vaccination and SARS-CoV-2 variants. Sequenced by immunoSEQ multiplex PCR; TCRdb stores in-frame clones only, minus some. The sample lists hundreds of thousands of clones; more than 70% were seen once. The sample consisted of peripheral blood, taken in a trial of Ad26.COV2.S vaccine versus placebo. These TCRs come from a person aged 18 to 59 who received the Ad26.COV2.S COVID-19 vaccine or a placebo. The CDR3 runs from the conserved cysteine through the conserved F or W. A D gene is named only where the DNA matches it firmly. Some rows mark clone size as missing; the rest say once, few, many or name a class of expanded clone.

TRBJ2-1,.,TRBD2,TRBV7-9,TGTGCCAGCAGGGTAGCGGGAGTCCCCTACAATGAGCAGTTCTTC,CASRVAGVPYNEQFF
TRBJ2-5,once,.,TRBV29-1,TGCAGCGTTGTATACGGGATGGGGGAGACCCAGTACTTC,CSVVYGMGETQYF
TRBJ1-2,.,.,TRBV5-4,TGTGCCAGCAGCTTGGCGAGCTATGGCTACACCTTC,CASSLASYGYTF
TRBJ2-3,.,.,TRBV10-1,TGCGCCAGAGACTCCTATACGCAGTATTTT,CARDSYTQYF
TRBJ2-2,.,.,TRBV5-1,TGCGCCAGCAGCTGGGGGAACACCGGGGAGCTGTTTTTT,CASSWGNTGELFF
TRBJ2-1,.,TRBD1,TRBV19,TGTGCCAGTAGTATATGGACAGGGGTCAATGAGCAGTTCTTC,CASSIWTGVNEQFF
TRBJ1-1,.,.,TRBV15,TGTGCCACCAGCAGATCCTTGGGGGCGCGGGGCTCTGAAGCTTTCTTT,CATSRSLGARGSEAFF
TRBJ1-1,.,.,TRBV7-9,TGTGCCAGCAGCTTAATGAGCCCTAACACTGAAGCTTTCTTT,CASSLMSPNTEAFF
TRBJ2-1,.,TRBD1,TRBV6-5,TGTGCCAGCAGTCGACCAGGACAGGGCTACAATGAGCAGTTCTTC,CASSRPGQGYNEQFF
TRBJ2-5,.,.,TRBV19,TGTGCCAGTAGTTCCGGCAGGGGCCAAGAGACCCAGTACTTC,CASSSGRGQETQYF
TRBJ2-3,.,.,TRBV24-1,TGTGCCACCAGTGATGCGACAACCGAGGGGGCAGATACGCAGTATTTT,CATSDATTEGADTQYF
TRBJ1-4,.,.,TRBV12-5,TGTGCTAGTGGTTTGGACCCCCAGCCAGCAACTAATGAAAAACTGTTTTTT,CASGLDPQPATNEKLFF
TRBJ2-3,.,TRBD1,TRBV18,TGTGCCAGCTCACAACCGGGACAGGGAGCCTGGCGGGATACGCAGTATTTT,CASSQPGQGAWRDTQYF
TRBJ2-5,.,TRBD2,TRBV5-5,TGTGCCAGCAGCCAACTAGCGGGGGGCGGGGAGACCCAGTACTTC,CASSQLAGGGETQYF
TRBJ1-1,.,.,TRBV3-1/TRBV3-2,TGTGCCAGCAGCCAAGGGACCCCGAGAGGAGCTTTCTTT,CASSQGTPRGAFF